This TCR beta chain was identified in a study of cytomegalovirus exposure and HLA in healthy donors. A note on this clone: Its specificity is unknown.

Overall study results and limits: The study flagged approximately 180 TCR beta chains as cytomegalovirus-associated. Reportedly, HLA-A and HLA-B alleles of most subjects were accurately predicted from TCR beta.

In germline, CDR1 is SEHNR, CDR2 FQNEAQ (reference sequence). Losses at the gene ends were 4 bases for V and 7 bases for J; bases not matched to a gene: 8. The CDR3 is 16 residues long. PCR employed 60 Vbeta and 13 Jbeta primers. Clones were sequenced by immunoSEQ multiplex PCR, and TCRdb holds only the in-frame ones, with some missing. The repertoire holds about 96,000 clones, with around four fifths as singletons. This chain uses TRBV7-9 with TRBJ1-6; 9 bases map to TRBD1. The source material was PBMCs. This clonotype was obtained from a man younger than 40 in good health and CMV-seronegative. The CDR3, as DNA: TGTGCCAGCAGCTGGCGGGGACAGGGAGGGAATTCACCCCTCCACTTT. Its translation: CASSWRGQGGNSPLHF.